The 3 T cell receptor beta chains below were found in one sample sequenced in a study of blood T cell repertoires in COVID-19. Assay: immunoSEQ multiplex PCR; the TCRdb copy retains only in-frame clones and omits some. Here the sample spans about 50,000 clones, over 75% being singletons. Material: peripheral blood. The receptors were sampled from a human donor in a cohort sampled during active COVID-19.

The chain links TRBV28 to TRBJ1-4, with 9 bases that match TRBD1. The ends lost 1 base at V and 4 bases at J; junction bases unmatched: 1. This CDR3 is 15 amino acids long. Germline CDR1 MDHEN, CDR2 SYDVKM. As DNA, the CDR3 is TGTGCCAGCAGTTTATTGGGACAGGGTAATGAAAAACTGTTTTTT. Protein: CASSLLGQGNEKLFF.

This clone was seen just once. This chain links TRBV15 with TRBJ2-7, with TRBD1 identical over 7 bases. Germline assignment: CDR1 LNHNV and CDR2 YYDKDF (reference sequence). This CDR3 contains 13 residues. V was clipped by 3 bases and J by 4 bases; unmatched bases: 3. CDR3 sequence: CATSSYRGYEQYF. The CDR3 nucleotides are TGTGCCACCAGCAGTTACAGGGGTTACGAGCAGTACTTC.

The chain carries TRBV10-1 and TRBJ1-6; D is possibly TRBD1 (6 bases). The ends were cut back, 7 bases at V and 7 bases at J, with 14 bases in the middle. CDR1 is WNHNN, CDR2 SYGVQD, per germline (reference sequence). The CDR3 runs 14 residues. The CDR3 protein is CASTGQIGNSPLHF. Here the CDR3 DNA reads TGCGCCAGCACCGGACAGATAGGGAATTCACCCCTCCACTTT.